This TCR beta chain is drawn from a study of cytomegalovirus exposure and HLA in healthy donors. The V end lost 2 bases, the J end lost 0 bases, and 10 bases lay between the germline ends. Germline lookup yields CDR1 SEHNR and CDR2 FQNEAQ (reference sequence). This CDR3 is 16 amino acids long. PCR involved 60 Vbeta and 13 Jbeta primers. Per the original data handling: Among the unique TCR beta chains that a later analysis counted, 80 million to 100 million in all, around 11 million were shared. Assay used: immunoSEQ multiplex PCR; TCRdb lists only in-frame clones, some missing. That table gives V, J and clone size, and the DNA gave D and trimming. The sample has about 220,000 clones, 82% seen once. Whole-study results and caveats: Most CMV-associated TCR beta chains were later found to appear HLA-restricted. The study recorded around 160 TCR beta chains that were cytomegalovirus-associated.

Remarks on this clone: Its target is unknown.

What was sequenced was PBMCs. This chain joins TRBV7-9 and TRBJ2-2; perhaps TRBD2 as D (6 bases). This clonotype was obtained from a man between 35 and 55 years old in good health and CMV-seropositive. The CDR3 DNA reads as TGTGCCAGCAGCTTACTTAGCGGAGCGAACACCGGGGAGCTGTTTTTT. Amino acid sequence: CASSLLSGANTGELFF.